These T cell receptor beta chains were read from a single sample in a study of cytomegalovirus exposure and HLA in healthy donors. Profiled with immunoSEQ multiplex PCR; TCRdb holds only in-frame clones, not every one. The data show 85,000 to 90,000 clones, about three quarters seen once. Sequencing was performed on PBMCs. These receptors originate from a man aged 25 to 40 in good health and CMV-seropositive. Each CDR3 is given with its conserved first and last residue. A D gene is named only where the DNA matches it firmly. Part of the rows lack a size; the others show once, few, many or a class for expanded clones.

d_call	clone_size	j_call	v_call	cdr3_nt	cdr3_aa
NA	NA	TRBJ2-7	TRBV6-1	TGTGCCAGCAGTGAAAGGGGTGGCAGCGAGCAGTACTTC	CASSERGGSEQYF
TRBD1	NA	TRBJ1-5	TRBV2	TGTGCCAGCAGGCGGACAGGGGGCGACCCCAATCAGCCCCAGCATTTT	CASRRTGGDPNQPQHF
NA	NA	TRBJ2-2	TRBV2	TGTGCCAACCGCAGGGGAGCCGGGGAGCTGTTTTTT	CANRRGAGELFF
NA	NA	TRBJ1-1	TRBV9	TGTGCCAGCTCCCCTTCTGGGGCTGGGGACACTGAAGCTTTCTTT	CASSPSGAGDTEAFF
NA	NA	TRBJ1-5	TRBV6-1	TGTGCCAGCTCTTCGGGCAATCAGCCCCAGCATTTT	CASSSGNQPQHF
NA	NA	TRBJ2-7	TRBV6-1	TGTGCCAGCAGTGAAGCGAGGGTTCTTAGAAACGAGCAGTACTTC	CASSEARVLRNEQYF
NA	few	TRBJ1-1	TRBV6-6	TGTGCCAGCAGTTACCAGGGGATGAACACTGAAGCTTTCTTT	CASSYQGMNTEAFF
TRBD2	NA	TRBJ2-7	TRBV5-4	TGTGCCAGCAGCCGTCCAGCGGGGGGAGGCTACGAGCAGTACTTC	CASSRPAGGGYEQYF
NA	NA	TRBJ2-7	TRBV7-8	TGTGCCAGCAGCGTAAAGAGGTTGGCGGGGCCGGAGCAGTACTTC	CASSVKRLAGPEQYF
TRBD2	once	TRBJ2-3	TRBV19	TGTGCCAGTAGTATAGGGACTAGGGGCGTTGATACGCAGTATTTT	CASSIGTRGVDTQYF
NA	NA	TRBJ1-1	TRBV7-2	TGTGCCAGCACTACGGGGGGGGTCGACACTGAAGCTTTCTTT	CASTTGGVDTEAFF
TRBD1	NA	TRBJ2-1	TRBV4-3	TGCGCCAGCAGCCCCCGGGACAGGGGAGTCGATGAGCAGTTCTTC	CASSPRDRGVDEQFF
NA	NA	TRBJ1-6	TRBV5-1	TGCGCCAGCAGCTTCGAGGGCCTCTATAATTCACCCCTCCACTTT	CASSFEGLYNSPLHF
NA	NA	TRBJ2-4	TRBV10-1	TGCGCCAGCCGTATAATGTCCGGGGATAGGAGGGTGGTAAACATTCAGTACTTC	CASRIMSGDRRVVNIQYF
NA	NA	TRBJ2-3	TRBV27	TGTGCCAGCAGTTTAGTTAGCTCCTATACGCAGTATTTT	CASSLVSSYTQYF
NA	NA	TRBJ2-1	TRBV27	TGTGCCAGCAGTTTATTGTACAGGGCCCTTAACAATGAGCAGTTCTTC	CASSLLYRALNNEQFF
NA	NA	TRBJ2-7	TRBV7-2	TGTGCCAGCAGGCTTCCCCCGGGGAGCGAGCAGTACTTC	CASRLPPGSEQYF
TRBD2	NA	TRBJ2-1	TRBV5-6	TGTGCCAGCAGCCCGACTAGCGGGGGGGGGAGCTCCTACAATGAGCAGTTCTTC	CASSPTSGGGSSYNEQFF
NA	NA	TRBJ1-4	TRBV25-1	TGTGCCAGCAGTGCTGGCTCAACTAATGAAAAACTGTTTTTT	CASSAGSTNEKLFF
TRBD1	NA	TRBJ2-3	TRBV30	TGTGCCTGGAGTGTACAGGGGAACACAGATACGCAGTATTTT	CAWSVQGNTDTQYF
TRBD1	NA	TRBJ1-1	TRBV6-1	TGTGCCAGCAGTGAAGGGGGGACAGGTAACACTGAAGCTTTCTTT	CASSEGGTGNTEAFF
NA	few	TRBJ1-1	TRBV19	TGTGCCAGTAACTGGGGGGAGGAAGCTTTCTTT	CASNWGEEAFF
TRBD1	NA	TRBJ2-7	TRBV5-8	TGTGCCAGCAGCCAAGTCCTGACAGGGGGCGACGAGCAGTACTTC	CASSQVLTGGDEQYF
NA	NA	TRBJ2-5	TRBV5-4	TGTGCCAGCAGCTTGAGTGACAGCCAAGAGACCCAGTACTTC	CASSLSDSQETQYF
NA	NA	TRBJ2-7	TRBV7-3	TGTGCCAGCAGCTTAAGCACGGGGGGCAGGCACTCCTACGAGCAGTACTTC	CASSLSTGGRHSYEQYF
TRBD1	NA	TRBJ2-6	TRBV5-6	TGTGCCAGCAGCTCCGGACAGGCAAGCTCTGGGGCCAACGTCCTGACTTTC	CASSSGQASSGANVLTF
NA	few	TRBJ1-2	TRBV30	TGTGCCTGGAGTGTACAGGGTGGCTATGGCTACACCTTC	CAWSVQGGYGYTF
NA	NA	TRBJ2-7	TRBV6-6	TGTGCCAGCAGTCCCTCCGCCGATAGCTCCTACGAGCAGTACTTC	CASSPSADSSYEQYF
TRBD1	NA	TRBJ1-2	TRBV28	TGTGCCAGCAGCCCGGCGGGACAGTCCTATGGCTACACCTTC	CASSPAGQSYGYTF